This T cell receptor (beta chain) was identified in a study of radiotherapy plus CTLA-4 blockade in lung cancer. At the level of the study: Across the patients, objective responses occurred in about 18%, and disease control in roughly 31%.

The J segment lost 2 bases and the V segment lost 6 bases, leaving 12 bases of the junction unmatched. CDR1 SQVTM and CDR2 ANQGSEA come from the germline V gene. The CDR3 totals 18 residues. Turning to this clone: The antigen is not known.

Each patient with chemo-refractory metastatic non-small-cell lung cancer was treated with focal radiation plus CTLA-4 blockade using ipilimumab. Study-level findings and limits: Expansion of tumor-derived TCR clones was observed in blood after radiotherapy plus ipilimumab. Alongside interferon-beta, early blood T cell clone dynamics were reportedly the best predictor of response.

This table comes from immunoSEQ multiplex PCR, and its TCRdb copy is limited to in-frame clones, with some not included. The data show tens of thousands of clones, about 85% seen once. This receptor was identified in a human donor with non-small cell lung cancer whose response to radiotherapy plus ipilimumab could not be evaluated. The J gene is TRBJ2-3, the V gene TRBV29-1; 15 bases agree with TRBD2. This material consisted of peripheral blood, taken from a patient treated with radiotherapy plus ipilimumab. The CDR3 loop is CSVSGLAGGFQVTDTQYF. The CDR3 region has the DNA TGCAGCGTCTCTGGACTAGCGGGAGGGTTCCAGGTCACAGATACGCAGTATTTT.